These 26 T cell receptor beta chains were sequenced from one sample in a study of blood T cell repertoires in COVID-19. Clones were sequenced by immunoSEQ multiplex PCR, and TCRdb holds only the in-frame ones, with some missing. The sample holds about 110,000 clones, around 89% seen once. The sequencing sample was made of peripheral blood. The receptors here all came from a man aged 40-49 years with active or convalescent COVID-19.

This clone was recorded a few times. This sequence joins TRBV6-2 or TRBV6-3 and TRBJ1-2; D ambiguous. Germline assignment: CDR1 MNHEY and CDR2 SVGEGT. V was clipped by 4 bases and J by 1 base, with 10 bases between them. This CDR3 is built from 14 residues. CDR3 in DNA: TGTGCCAGCAGTTTTATCCGAGATAACTATGGCTACACCTTC. Translation: CASSFIRDNYGYTF.

The chain combines TRBV10-3 with TRBJ1-1; tentatively, D is TRBD1 (6 bases). The CDR3 is 13 amino acids. Per germline, CDR1 ENHRY and CDR2 SYGVKD. V lost 7 bases to trimming and J lost 2 bases, with 11 bases between them. CDR3 DNA sequence: TGTGCCATCATGGACAGCTTCAACACTGAAGCTTTCTTT. It encodes CAIMDSFNTEAFF.

The chain links TRBV29-1 to TRBJ1-2; 7 bases line up with TRBD1. The J segment lost 3 bases and the V segment lost 4 bases, leaving 2 bases of the junction unmatched. Germline lookup yields CDR1 SQVTM and CDR2 ANQGSEA. CDR3 length: 12 residues. The CDR3 here is CSVVQGDYGYTF. The CDR3 nucleotides read TGCAGCGTTGTTCAGGGGGACTATGGCTACACCTTC.

The chain carries TRBV7-2 and TRBJ1-2, with 8 positions matching TRBD1. Germline V gene data show CDR1 as SGHTA and CDR2 as FQGNSA. Germline trimming cut 6 bases from V and 5 bases from J; bases unmatched to any gene: 5. CDR3 size: 13 residues. The CDR3 here is CASRSTGGYGYTF. The DNA for the CDR3 is TGTGCCAGCAGGTCTACAGGGGGGTATGGCTACACCTTC.

The gene calls are TRBV28 and TRBJ2-7; 9 bases match TRBD1. V shed 5 bases, J shed 0 bases, and the junction held 2 bases outside the gene matches. This CDR3 has 14 residues. In germline, CDR1 is MDHEN, CDR2 SYDVKM. The CDR3 spells CASSLQGASYEQYF. The CDR3 nucleotides are TGTGCCAGCAGTCTACAGGGGGCCTCCTACGAGCAGTACTTC.

This clone was detected only once. The chain combines TRBV19 with TRBJ2-7; 8 bases fit TRBD1. This CDR3 spans 15 amino acids. Per germline, CDR1 LNHDA and CDR2 SQIVND (reference sequence). V dropped 6 bases and J dropped 0; count of bases not matched to a gene: 7. The CDR3 loop is CASSLGQGSSYEQYF. The CDR3 bases are TGTGCCAGTAGCCTCGGACAGGGAAGCTCCTACGAGCAGTACTTC.

The chain couples TRBV12-3 or TRBV12-4 to TRBJ1-2; D gene unclear. Trimming cost V 5 bases and J 4 bases, with 11 bases left between them. CDR3 length: 13 residues. The CDR3, as DNA: TGTGCCAGCAGTAGGGAGGGAGGCTATGGCTACACCTTC. Residues: CASSREGGYGYTF.

The rearrangement links TRBV7-2 to TRBJ2-7; D may be TRBD2 (5 bases). Deletions cut 2 bases from V and 3 bases from J, with 11 bases between. From germline, CDR1 is SGHTA and CDR2 FQGNSA. The CDR3 contains 14 residues. The CDR3 sequence: CASSLTRVHYEQYF. DNA of the CDR3: TGTGCCAGCAGCTTAACGCGGGTTCACTACGAGCAGTACTTC.

This sequence joins TRBV28 and TRBJ2-2, with TRBD1 matching over 8 bases. Trimming removed 5 bases from V and 1 base from J; junction bases left unmatched: 9. CDR3 size: 17 residues. The germline CDR1 and CDR2 sequences are MDHEN and SYDVKM. CDR3 nucleotide sequence: TGTGCCAGCAGTCCTACACCCGGACAGGGGAACACCGGGGAGCTGTTTTTT. Protein product: CASSPTPGQGNTGELFF.

The rearrangement uses TRBV7-2 and TRBJ2-1; 9 nucleotides line up with TRBD1. CDR3 length equals 14 residues. Germline CDR1 reads SGHTA; CDR2 reads FQGNSA. Trimming cost V 6 bases and J 10 bases; bases outside gene matches: 10. The CDR3 reads CASRETGGVLEQFF. In DNA form, the CDR3 reads TGTGCCAGCAGAGAGACAGGGGGAGTGCTGGAGCAGTTCTTC.

As DNA, the CDR3 is TGCGCCAGCTTCACTAGCGGGAGGCCACCCTACAATGAGCAGTTCTTC. Its protein is CASFTSGRPPYNEQFF. The rearrangement uses TRBV5-1 and TRBJ2-1, with TRBD2 matching over 12 bases. The trim removed 7 bases at V and 2 bases at J, leaving 7 bases unmatched. This CDR3 has 16 amino acids. The germline gives CDR1 SGHRS, CDR2 YFSETQ.

The chain has TRBV7-5 and TRBJ1-1; no DNA check was done on the table's D call, TRBD1. TRBV7-5 is a known pseudogene. The CDR3 sequence is 16 residues long. As DNA, the CDR3 is TGTGCCAGAAGCCCACGGGACAGGGGTTTGGACACTGAAGCTTTCTTT. It is translated as CARSPRDRGLDTEAFF.

This clone was seen a single time. V gene TRBV28 combines with J gene TRBJ2-7; D possibly corresponds to TRBD2 (6 bases). Per germline, CDR1 MDHEN and CDR2 SYDVKM. Trimming shortened V by 6 bases and J by 4 bases, and 16 bases separated the two germline ends. The CDR3 totals 14 residues. The CDR3 protein is CASSGTSEFYEQYF. The CDR3 DNA follows: TGTGCCAGCAGCGGGACTTCGGAATTTTACGAGCAGTACTTC.

The chain is built from TRBV7-9 and TRBJ1-6; D unresolved. Germline V CDR1 and CDR2: SEHNR, FQNEAQ (reference sequence). Deletions cut 1 base from V and 13 bases from J, with 8 bases between. CDR3 length: 12 amino acids. CDR3 protein: CASSLELAPLHF. Written as DNA, the CDR3 is TGTGCCAGCAGCTTAGAATTGGCTCCCCTCCACTTT.

V gene TRBV6-2 or TRBV6-3 combines with J gene TRBJ1-5; 7 nucleotides agree with TRBD1. V was clipped by 4 bases and J by 5 bases; unmatched bases: 14. This CDR3 is built from 17 residues. Germline CDR1 reads MNHEY; CDR2 reads SVGEGT. CDR3 protein: CASSSDGRGLKDQPQHF. The CDR3 region has the DNA TGTGCCAGCAGTTCCGACGGGAGGGGGCTGAAGGATCAGCCCCAGCATTTT.

This clone was counted only a few times. The rearrangement joins TRBV19 to TRBJ1-5; 7 positions match TRBD1. The V gene's germline CDR1 is LNHDA and CDR2 SQIVND (reference sequence). With V trimmed by 6 bases and J by 0 bases, 5 bases remained unmatched. There are 15 residues in the CDR3. DNA for the CDR3: TGTGCCAGTAGCCTGGGACAGCTTAGCAATCAGCCCCAGCATTTT. Translated, it gives CASSLGQLSNQPQHF.

V and J are TRBV7-9 and TRBJ2-7; unclear D gene. V lost 5 bases, J lost 3 bases, and 8 bases lay in between. CDR1 SEHNR and CDR2 FQNEAQ come from the germline V gene (reference sequence). The CDR3 totals 12 residues. Written as DNA, the CDR3 is TGTGCCAGCAGCGTAAACAGCTACGAGCAGTACTTC. Translating it yields CASSVNSYEQYF.

This sequence joins TRBV5-6 and TRBJ2-1; D remains ambiguous. The CDR3 contains 12 residues. Germline values: CDR1 SGHDT, CDR2 YYEEEE. V lost 2 bases to trimming and J lost 9 bases, with 9 bases between them. The CDR3 protein is CASSLRSGEQFF. The CDR3 DNA follows: TGTGCCAGCAGCTTAAGGTCGGGTGAGCAGTTCTTC.

This chain connects TRBV30 to TRBJ2-1; possibly TRBD2 for D (6 bases). V dropped 2 bases and J dropped 12 bases, with 17 bases sitting between them. The CDR3 is 13 amino acids. CDR1 and CDR2 from the germline V gene are GTSNPN and SVGIG (reference sequence). The CDR3 region has the DNA TGTGCCTGGAGTCCCTTGACAGTGGGGGGGCAGTTCTTC. It specifies CAWSPLTVGGQFF. Drawing the rest from reference TRBV30 and TRBJ2-1, the complete variable domain is SQTIHQWPATLVQPVGSPLSLECTVEGTSNPNLYWYRQAAGRGLQLLFYSVGIGQISSEVPQNLSASRPQDRQFILSSKKLLLSDSGFYLCAWSPLTVGGQFFGPGTRLTVL.

The J gene is TRBJ2-7, the V gene TRBV30; TRBD2 matches at 7 bases. From germline, CDR1 is GTSNPN and CDR2 SVGIG (reference sequence). The V and J ends lost 2 bases and 3 bases, in that order; junction bases with no gene match: 4. The CDR3 length is 13 residues. The CDR3 sequence: CAWSRGGNYEQYF. DNA for the CDR3: TGTGCCTGGAGTCGGGGAGGGAACTACGAGCAGTACTTC.

The gene calls are TRBV11-1 and TRBJ2-1; D possibly corresponds to TRBD2 (5 bases). This CDR3 is 15 amino acids long. Germline V gene data show CDR1 as SGHAT and CDR2 as FQDESV (reference sequence). Trimming pared 1 base from V and 2 bases from J, leaving 9 bases between. For the CDR3, the DNA is TGTGCCAGCAGCTTAGACGGGATTACCTACAATGAGCAGTTCTTC. Translation gives CASSLDGITYNEQFF.

This chain connects TRBV5-4 to TRBJ2-5; maybe TRBD1 (6 bases). The germline V and J ends were trimmed by 4 bases and 3 bases, with 10 bases remaining between them. Germline lookup yields CDR1 SGHNT and CDR2 YYREEE (reference sequence). CDR3 length: 13 amino acids. In DNA, the CDR3 is TGTGCCAGCAGCCGAGACAGGAAAGAGACCCAGTACTTC. This sequence encodes CASSRDRKETQYF.

Notes on this clone: Mismatch with germline at one junction end may stem from a read error. The V gene is TRBV5-4, the J gene TRBJ2-7; 10 nucleotides line up with TRBD2. Germline V CDR1 and CDR2: SGHNT, YYREEE (reference sequence). The CDR3 runs to 14 residues. CDR3 sequence (DNA): TGTGCCAGCAGCTTGGAGATTGGGGCTAGCGGGAGTACTTTC. Encoded protein: CASSLEIGASGSTF. The whole variable domain, filled in from reference TRBV5-4 and TRBJ2-7, reads ETGVTQSPTHLIKTRGQQVTLRCSSQSGHNTVSWYQQALGQGPQFIFQYYREEENGRGNFPPRFSGLQFPNYSSELNVNALELDDSALYLCASSLEIGASGSTFGPGTRLTVT.

This clone occurred once. The CDR3 sequence is CASSYVASAMEAFF. CDR3 bases: TGTGCCAGCAGTTACGTGGCTTCTGCAATGGAAGCTTTCTTT. This chain connects TRBV6-5 to TRBJ1-1; the D is unclear. Germline CDR1 reads MNHEY; CDR2 reads SVGAGI. V was trimmed by 2 bases and J by 8 bases, leaving 15 bases between them. The CDR3 length is 14 residues.

The V gene is TRBV7-2, the J gene TRBJ2-7, with TRBD1 matching 8 bases. Germline lookup yields CDR1 SGHTA and CDR2 FQGNSA. This CDR3 has 17 amino acids. The V segment lost 3 bases and the J segment 3 bases; nucleotides outside the gene matches: 13. The CDR3: CASSLPKTDRGYYEQYF. CDR3 in DNA: TGTGCCAGCAGCTTGCCAAAGACCGACAGGGGATACTACGAGCAGTACTTC.

This chain connects TRBV5-1 to TRBJ1-1; 9 nucleotides agree with TRBD1. Germline V gives CDR1 SGHRS, CDR2 YFSETQ. The length of the CDR3 is 19 residues. V lost 1 base to trimming and J lost 4 bases; unmatched junction nucleotides: 17. The CDR3: CASSLNSFRDRAYTTEAFF. Written as DNA, the CDR3 is TGCGCCAGCAGCTTGAATTCGTTCCGGGACAGGGCATATACCACTGAAGCTTTCTTT.